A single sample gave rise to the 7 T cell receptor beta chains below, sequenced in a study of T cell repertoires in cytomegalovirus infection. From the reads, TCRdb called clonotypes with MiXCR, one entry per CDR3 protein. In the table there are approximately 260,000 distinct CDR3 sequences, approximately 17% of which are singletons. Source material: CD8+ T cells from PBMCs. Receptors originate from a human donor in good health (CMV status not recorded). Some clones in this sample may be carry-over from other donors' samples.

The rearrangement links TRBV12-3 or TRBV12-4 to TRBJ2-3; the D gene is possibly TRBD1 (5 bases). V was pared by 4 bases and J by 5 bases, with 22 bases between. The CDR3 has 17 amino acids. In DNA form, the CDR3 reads TGTGCCAGCAGTTCCCCATTCCAGGGAATTGATCTAGATACGCAGTATTTT. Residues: CASSSPFQGIDLDTQYF.

The CDR3 bases are TGTGCCAGCACCCCGGGACACAGTTACAATGAGCAGTTCTTC. Its protein product is CASTPGHSYNEQFF. The V gene is TRBV28, the J gene TRBJ2-1; D perhaps matches TRBD1 (6 bases). Trimming cost V 7 bases and J 4 bases, with 14 bases left between them. This CDR3 has 14 amino acids. Germline CDR1 reads MDHEN; CDR2 reads SYDVKM.

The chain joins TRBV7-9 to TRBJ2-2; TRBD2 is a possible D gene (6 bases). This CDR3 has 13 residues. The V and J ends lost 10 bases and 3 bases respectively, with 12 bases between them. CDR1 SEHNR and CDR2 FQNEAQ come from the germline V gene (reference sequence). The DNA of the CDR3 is TGTGCCACCCGACTAGGTCACACCGGGGAGCTGTTTTTT. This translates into CATRLGHTGELFF.

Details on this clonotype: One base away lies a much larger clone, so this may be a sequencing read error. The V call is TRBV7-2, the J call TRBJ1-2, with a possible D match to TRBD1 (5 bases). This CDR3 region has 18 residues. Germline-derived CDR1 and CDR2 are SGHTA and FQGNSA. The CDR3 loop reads CASSIAGMGVDDNYGYTF. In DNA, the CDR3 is TGTGCCAGCAGCATAGCCGGAATGGGGGTTGACGATAACTATGGCTACACCTTC.

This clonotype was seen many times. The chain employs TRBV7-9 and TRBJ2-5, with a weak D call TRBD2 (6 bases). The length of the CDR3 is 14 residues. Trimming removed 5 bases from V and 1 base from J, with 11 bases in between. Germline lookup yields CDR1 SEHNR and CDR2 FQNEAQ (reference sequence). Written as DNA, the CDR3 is TGTGCCAGCAGCACTCGGGACTCCCAAGAGACCCAGTACTTC. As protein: CASSTRDSQETQYF.

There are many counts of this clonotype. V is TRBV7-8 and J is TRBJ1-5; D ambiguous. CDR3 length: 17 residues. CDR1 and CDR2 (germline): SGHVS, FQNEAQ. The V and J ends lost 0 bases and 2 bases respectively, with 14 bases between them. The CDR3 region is CASSLAPAVTGNQPQHF. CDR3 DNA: TGTGCCAGCAGCTTAGCCCCAGCTGTTACAGGCAATCAGCCCCAGCATTTT.

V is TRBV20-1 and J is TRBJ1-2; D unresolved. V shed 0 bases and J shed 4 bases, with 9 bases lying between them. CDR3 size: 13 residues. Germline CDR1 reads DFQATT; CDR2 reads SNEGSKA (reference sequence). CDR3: CSARDDETYGYTF. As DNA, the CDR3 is TGCAGTGCTAGAGATGACGAAACCTATGGCTACACCTTC.